Presented here are 13 T cell receptor beta chains from one specimen sequenced in a study of shared clonotypes between healthy human individuals. Sequencing was performed with immunoSEQ multiplex PCR; in TCRdb, only in-frame clones are kept and a portion is missing. The data show 150,000 to 200,000 clones, approximately 95% seen once. The material sequenced was naive CD4+ T cells sorted from blood. Noted subset: CD45RA+ positively selected. The origin of the receptors is a woman aged 25 to 39 in good health.

The CDR3 here is CASSPGFSMNTEAFF. The CDR3 DNA follows: TGTGCCAGCAGTCCAGGATTTTCAATGAACACTGAAGCTTTCTTT. The chain combines TRBV6-5 with TRBJ1-1; D ambiguous. The V and J ends lost 5 bases and 0 bases respectively, with 13 bases between them. The CDR3 consists of 15 residues. Germline CDR1 reads MNHEY; CDR2 reads SVGAGI.

The chain carries TRBV6-1 and TRBJ2-7, with TRBD2 identical over 12 bases. The CDR3 is 15 amino acids. J lost 3 bases, V lost 5 bases, and 5 bases had no gene match. Germline lookup yields CDR1 MNHNS and CDR2 SASEGT. The CDR3 sequence: CASSLRTSGNYEQYF. In nucleotides, the CDR3 is TGTGCCAGCAGTCTTAGGACTAGCGGGAACTACGAGCAGTACTTC.

V gene TRBV11-2 combines with J gene TRBJ2-7; D unclear. CDR3 size: 15 residues. Germline CDR1 is SGHAT and CDR2 is FQNNGV. V dropped 0 bases and J dropped 4 bases, with 13 bases sitting between them. The CDR3 reads CASSLDGKEYYEQYF. DNA of the CDR3: TGTGCCAGCAGCTTAGATGGGAAAGAATATTACGAGCAGTACTTC.

The CDR3 nucleotides read TGTGCCAGCAGTTTACGGACAGGGGCTCTGGACACTGAAGCTTTCTTT. Translated, it gives CASSLRTGALDTEAFF. The chain joins TRBV28 to TRBJ1-1, with 9 bases lining up with TRBD1. The CDR3 consists of 16 residues. V was pared by 2 bases and J by 3 bases, with 7 bases of the junction left unmatched. CDR1 is MDHEN, CDR2 SYDVKM, per germline. The full variable domain, its missing parts supplied by reference TRBV28 and TRBJ1-1, is DVKVTQSSRYLVKRTGEKVFLECVQDMDHENMFWYRQDPGLGLRLIYFSYDVKMKEKGDIPEGYSVSREKKERFSLILESASTNQTSMYLCASSLRTGALDTEAFFGQGTRLTVV.

The chain combines TRBV18 with TRBJ2-7, with 7 bases matching TRBD1. The CDR3 loop spans 14 amino acids. CDR1 is KGHSH, CDR2 LQKENI, per germline. J was trimmed by 5 bases and V by 3 bases; bases with no gene match: 7. The CDR3 DNA is TGTGCCAGCTCACCCCAGACAGGGCGGAACGAGCAGTACTTC. Residues: CASSPQTGRNEQYF.

The chain recombines TRBV2 with TRBJ2-5; D is unclear. The CDR3 length is 10 residues. CDR1 and CDR2 (germline): SNHLY, FYNNEI. V lost 8 bases to trimming and J lost 4 bases, with 5 bases between them. CDR3 loop: CASGVETQYF. DNA of the CDR3: TGTGCCAGCGGAGTAGAGACCCAGTACTTC.

The chain joins TRBV19 to TRBJ1-2; D is ambiguous. V was cut by 7 bases and J by 2 bases, with 14 bases left in between. CDR1 is LNHDA, CDR2 SQIVND, per germline (reference sequence). The CDR3 is made up of 14 amino acids. The chain's CDR3 is CASNPDYPNYGYTF. The CDR3 bases are TGTGCCAGTAATCCAGACTACCCAAACTATGGCTACACCTTC.

This chain uses TRBV7-6 with TRBJ2-7, with TRBD1 matching over 9 bases. Germline assignment: CDR1 SGHVS and CDR2 FNYEAQ. V shed 3 bases, J shed 3 bases, and the junction held 6 bases outside the gene matches. The CDR3 loop spans 15 amino acids. The CDR3 DNA is TGTGCCAGCAGCTTGGGGGGGACAGGGTACTACGAGCAGTACTTC. Translation gives CASSLGGTGYYEQYF.

The table lists this clone with a count of one. The CDR3 reads CASSPPVRYNEQFF. The CDR3 nucleotides are TGTGCCAGCTCACCACCTGTCCGGTACAATGAGCAGTTCTTC. The V gene is TRBV18, the J gene TRBJ2-1; the D is unclear. Trimming removed 0 bases from V and 4 bases from J, with 7 bases in between. The germline gives CDR1 KGHSH, CDR2 LQKENI. The CDR3 runs 14 residues.

V is TRBV4-1 and J is TRBJ2-7; a possible D gene is TRBD1 (6 bases). CDR3 length: 16 amino acids. Trimming removed 0 bases from V and 2 bases from J, with 14 bases in between. Germline V lookup: CDR1 MGHRA, CDR2 YSYEKL. The DNA for the CDR3 is TGCGCCAGCAGCCAAGAAAGGACAGCGAGCGCCTACGAGCAGTACTTC. It is translated as CASSQERTASAYEQYF.

The chain recombines TRBV23-1 with TRBJ2-2; D not resolved. TRBV23-1 is marked as an open reading frame, function uncertain. The CDR3 is 14 residues long. Trimming pared 8 bases from V and 4 bases from J, leaving 14 bases between. The chain's CDR3 is CASWRRVTTGELFF. As DNA, the CDR3 is TGCGCCAGCTGGCGACGGGTTACCACCGGGGAGCTGTTTTTT.

CDR3 loop: CASSLKGRGNQPQHF. CDR3 coding DNA: TGTGCCAGCAGTTTAAAGGGCCGAGGCAATCAGCCCCAGCATTTT. This rearrangement joins TRBV28 to TRBJ1-5; D is unresolved. V dropped 2 bases and J dropped 2 bases, with 10 bases sitting between them. Germline assignment: CDR1 MDHEN and CDR2 SYDVKM. The CDR3 is 15 amino acids.

This chain joins TRBV11-3 and TRBJ2-2, with D possibly being TRBD2 (5 bases). Germline V lookup: CDR1 SGHNT, CDR2 YENEEA. This CDR3 is built from 15 residues. Trimming stripped 1 base from V and 0 bases from J, with 6 bases between. CDR3 DNA: TGTGCCAGCAGCTTAGCCGGGGCGAACACCGGGGAGCTGTTTTTT. Protein: CASSLAGANTGELFF.